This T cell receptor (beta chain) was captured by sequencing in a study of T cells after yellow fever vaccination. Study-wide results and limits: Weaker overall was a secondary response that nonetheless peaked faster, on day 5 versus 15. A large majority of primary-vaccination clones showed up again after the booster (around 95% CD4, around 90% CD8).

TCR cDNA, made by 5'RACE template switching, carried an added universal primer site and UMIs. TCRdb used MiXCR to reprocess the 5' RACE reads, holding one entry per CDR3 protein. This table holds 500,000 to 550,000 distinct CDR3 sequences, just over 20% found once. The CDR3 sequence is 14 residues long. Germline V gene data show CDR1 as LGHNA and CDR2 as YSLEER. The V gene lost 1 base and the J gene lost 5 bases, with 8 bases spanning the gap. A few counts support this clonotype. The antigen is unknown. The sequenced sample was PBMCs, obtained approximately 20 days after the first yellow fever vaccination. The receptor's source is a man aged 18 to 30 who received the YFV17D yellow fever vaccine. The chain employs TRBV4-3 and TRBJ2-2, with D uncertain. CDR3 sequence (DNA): TGCGCCAGCAGCCAAGTCCTGACAACCGGGGAGCTGTTTTTT. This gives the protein CASSQVLTTGELFF.